The 14 T cell receptor beta chains given below trace back to one sample, sequenced in a study of sequential checkpoint blockade in melanoma. As to treatment: randomized to nivolumab then ipilimumab (arm A) or the reverse (arm B). Libraries were prepared by immunoSEQ multiplex PCR; TCRdb keeps only in-frame clonotypes and omits some of them. The data hold under 40,000 clones, with roughly 90% observed a single time. Source: CD8+ T cells sorted from blood (inferred from file names), taken from a patient given nivolumab and ipilimumab in sequence. Every receptor here comes from a human donor with melanoma.

The gene calls are TRBV7-9 and TRBJ2-5; unclear D gene. Germline loops: CDR1 SEHNR, CDR2 FQNEAQ (reference sequence). The CDR3 spans 15 residues. Trimming removed 2 bases at V and 1 base at J, with 11 bases between. CDR3 nucleotides: TGTGCCAGCAGCTTACAGGTGAATGGCCAAGAGACCCAGTACTTC. Translating it yields CASSLQVNGQETQYF.

The chain carries TRBV7-2 and TRBJ2-7; the D gene is possibly TRBD2 (6 bases). V lost 4 bases, J lost 3 bases, and 13 bases lay in between. There are 14 residues in the CDR3. Per germline, CDR1 SGHTA and CDR2 FQGNSA. Here the CDR3 DNA reads TGTGCCAGCAGCTGGCTCCCCGGGAGCTACGAGCAGTACTTC. This encodes CASSWLPGSYEQYF.

The V gene is TRBV19, the J gene TRBJ2-5, with D hard to call. Germline V gene data show CDR1 as LNHDA and CDR2 as SQIVND (reference sequence). V was trimmed by 2 bases and J by 5 bases, leaving 9 bases between them. This CDR3 contains 13 residues. CDR3 DNA sequence: TGTGCCAGTAGTATAAGTCTCGGTGAGACCCAGTACTTC. Translating gives CASSISLGETQYF.

The genes are TRBV7-6 and TRBJ2-7, with a possible D match to TRBD1 (5 bases). This CDR3 has 13 residues. Trimming took off 1 base at V and 3 bases at J, with 7 bases between the two ends. Germline V gene sequence: CDR1 SGHVS, CDR2 FNYEAQ. The CDR3 region has the DNA TGTGCCAGCAGCTTAGGACAGTACTACGAGCAGTACTTC. It yields the protein CASSLGQYYEQYF.

The J gene is TRBJ1-4, the V gene TRBV7-2; D is unresolved. This CDR3 is 16 amino acids long. The V and J ends lost 3 bases and 0 bases respectively, with 11 bases between them. Per germline, CDR1 SGHTA and CDR2 FQGNSA. In DNA, the CDR3 is TGTGCCAGCAGCTTCGCAGACTCTGCAACTAATGAAAAACTGTTTTTT. Its protein product is CASSFADSATNEKLFF.

The chain couples TRBV9 to TRBJ2-7; D remains unclear. CDR1 and CDR2 from the germline V gene are SGDLS and YYNGEE. Trimming stripped 0 bases from V and 3 bases from J, with 10 bases between. This CDR3 comprises 14 residues. The CDR3 sequence: CASSVGRASYEQYF. The CDR3 region has the DNA TGTGCCAGCAGCGTAGGCAGAGCTAGCTACGAGCAGTACTTC. The entire variable domain, with the rest obtained from reference TRBV9 and TRBJ2-7, is as follows: DSGVTQTPKHLITATGQRVTLRCSPRSGDLSVYWYQQSLDQGLQFLIQYYNGEERAKGNILERFSAQQFPDLHSELNLSSLELGDSALYFCASSVGRASYEQYFGPGTRLTVT.

The rearrangement links TRBV4-1 to TRBJ2-5, with 10 bases aligning to TRBD2. The tail of the sequence fits TRBJ2-7 better, so the J call may be wrong. The CDR3 has 15 amino acids. Germline CDR1 and CDR2: MGHRA and YSYEKL. The DNA of the CDR3 is TGCGCCAGCAGCCAAGTGCTAGCGGGAGTGGGCGAGCAGTACTTC. This sequence encodes CASSQVLAGVGEQYF.

The rearrangement joins TRBV28 to TRBJ1-1, with a weak D call TRBD1 (5 bases). This CDR3 is 13 amino acids long. Looked up from germline, CDR1 is MDHEN and CDR2 is SYDVKM. V lost 6 bases, J lost 4 bases, and 12 bases lay in between. The CDR3 here is CASRGARGTEAFF. Written as DNA, the CDR3 is TGTGCCAGCAGAGGGGCGCGCGGCACTGAAGCTTTCTTT.

The chain carries TRBV9 and TRBJ2-1; 7 positions match TRBD2. The V gene end was trimmed by 3 bases and the J gene end by 5 bases; junction bases not matched to a gene: 14. Germline-derived CDR1 and CDR2 are SGDLS and YYNGEE. CDR3 length: 17 amino acids. The CDR3 here is CASSARSGGRVHNEQFF. Written as DNA, the CDR3 is TGTGCCAGCAGCGCCCGTTCTGGCGGGAGAGTGCACAATGAGCAGTTCTTC.

V usage is TRBV7-3 and J usage is TRBJ2-3; 11 bases match TRBD2. The CDR3 has 17 amino acids. Germline lookup yields CDR1 SGHTA and CDR2 FQGTGA. J gave up 2 bases and V 5 bases, and 9 bases lay outside the gene matches. CDR3 sequence: CASSPGTSGTNTDTQYF. Here the CDR3 DNA reads TGTGCCAGCAGCCCCGGGACTAGCGGAACCAACACAGATACGCAGTATTTT.

The chain has TRBV29-1 and TRBJ2-3, with 7 bases aligning to TRBD1. The CDR3 length is 14 residues. V lost 6 bases to trimming and J lost 0 bases; unmatched junction nucleotides: 6. Germline V gives CDR1 SQVTM, CDR2 ANQGSEA. The CDR3 DNA is TGCAGCGTAAGGGACAGAGTCAGCACAGATACGCAGTATTTT. Its protein is CSVRDRVSTDTQYF.

The gene calls are TRBV27 and TRBJ2-1; D is possibly TRBD1 (6 bases). Germline V CDR1 and CDR2: MNHEY, SMNVEV (reference sequence). V was pared by 7 bases and J by 6 bases, with 19 bases between. This CDR3 contains 15 residues. The CDR3 coding sequence is TGTGCCAGCAACCTAGGGACACGTGGGGCCAATGAGCAGTTCTTC. As protein: CASNLGTRGANEQFF.

This chain joins TRBV4-1 and TRBJ2-2; possible D gene TRBD2, 6 bases. Germline values: CDR1 MGHRA, CDR2 YSYEKL. CDR3 length: 15 amino acids. Trimming removed 3 bases from V and 3 bases from J, with 11 bases in between. DNA of the CDR3: TGCGCCAGCAGCCAGGGAGGCAGAGACACCGGGGAGCTGTTTTTT. This gives the protein CASSQGGRDTGELFF.

The chain recombines TRBV7-6 with TRBJ2-7; 8 bases are a match to TRBD2. CDR1 and CDR2 from the germline V gene are SGHVS and FNYEAQ. The ends lost 5 bases at V and 2 bases at J; junction bases unmatched: 8. The CDR3 loop spans 15 amino acids. The CDR3, as DNA: TGTGCCAGCAGCCTCTTAGCGGGAATACCCTACGAGCAGTACGTC. The encoded protein is CASSLLAGIPYEQYV.